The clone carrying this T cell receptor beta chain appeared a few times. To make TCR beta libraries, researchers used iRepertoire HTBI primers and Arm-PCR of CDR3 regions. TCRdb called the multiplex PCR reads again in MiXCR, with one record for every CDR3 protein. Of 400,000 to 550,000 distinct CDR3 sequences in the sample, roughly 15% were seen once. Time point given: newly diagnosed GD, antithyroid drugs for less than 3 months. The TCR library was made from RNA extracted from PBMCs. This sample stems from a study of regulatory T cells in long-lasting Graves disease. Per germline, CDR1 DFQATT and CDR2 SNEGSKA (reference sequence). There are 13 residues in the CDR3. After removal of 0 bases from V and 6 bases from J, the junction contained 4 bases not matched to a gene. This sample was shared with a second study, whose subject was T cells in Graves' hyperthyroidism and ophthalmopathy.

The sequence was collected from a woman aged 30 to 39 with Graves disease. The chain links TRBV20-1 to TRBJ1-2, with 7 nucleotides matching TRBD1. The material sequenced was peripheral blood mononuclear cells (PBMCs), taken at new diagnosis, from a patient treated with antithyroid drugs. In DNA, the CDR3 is TGCAGTGCTAGAGAACAGGGGAGGGATGGCTACACCTTC. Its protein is CSAREQGRDGYTF.